The 19 T cell receptor beta chains below were found in one sample sequenced in a study of blood T cell repertoires in COVID-19. The method was immunoSEQ multiplex PCR; TCRdb's version includes in-frame clones alone and lacks a portion of them. In the table there are about 150,000 clones, around 83% of which are singletons. The sequenced material came from peripheral blood. The receptors originated from a woman in her 70s who had recovered from COVID-19.

V usage is TRBV20-1 and J usage is TRBJ1-5; D may be TRBD1 (5 bases). The CDR3 contains 17 residues. Trimming shortened V by 6 bases and J by 2 bases, and 23 bases separated the two germline ends. Germline values: CDR1 DFQATT, CDR2 SNEGSKA (reference sequence). For the CDR3, the DNA is TGCAGTGCCAGTCGCCGGGACTCTCCGGGGGGCAATCAGCCCCAGCATTTT. As protein: CSASRRDSPGGNQPQHF.

This clone came up once. The chain recombines TRBV5-1 with TRBJ2-1; a possible D gene is TRBD2 (7 bases). This CDR3 contains 13 residues. V was trimmed by 4 bases and J by 7 bases, leaving 12 bases between them. In germline, CDR1 is SGHRS, CDR2 YFSETQ. The DNA of the CDR3 is TGCGCCAGCAGCCCCGGGGGGCGGAATGAGCAGTTCTTC. As protein: CASSPGGRNEQFF.

Here the CDR3 DNA reads TGTGCCAGCGGTGCGGCCCCAGCTGCTAACTATGGCTACACCTTC. Translation gives CASGAAPAANYGYTF. The V gene is TRBV27, the J gene TRBJ1-2; D is ambiguous. The germline V gene encodes CDR1 MNHEY and CDR2 SMNVEV (reference sequence). V was clipped by 8 bases and J by 0 bases, with 16 bases between them. The CDR3 extends over 15 amino acids.

The genes are TRBV2 and TRBJ1-5; TRBD1 matches 7 bases. The CDR3 is made up of 15 amino acids. CDR1 is SNHLY, CDR2 FYNNEI, per germline. With V trimmed by 4 bases and J by 1 base, 4 bases remained unmatched. The CDR3, as DNA: TGTGCCAGCAGTGGACAGGGTCAGAGCAATCAGCCCCAGCATTTT. This encodes CASSGQGQSNQPQHF. Variable domain in full (rest from reference TRBV2 and TRBJ1-5): EPEVTQTPSHQVTQMGQEVILRCVPISNHLYFYWYRQILGQKVEFLVSFYNNEISEKSEIFDDQFSVERPDGSNFTLKIRSTKLEDSAMYFCASSGQGQSNQPQHFGDGTRLSIL.

The rearrangement links TRBV6-5 to TRBJ1-2; D may be TRBD1 (5 bases). The V end was cut by 0 bases, the J end by 8 bases, with 13 bases between. Germline CDR1 MNHEY, CDR2 SVGAGI. This CDR3 comprises 14 residues. As DNA, the CDR3 is TGTGCCAGCAGTTACTCGGGCGGGACGGGGGGCTACACCTTC. Encoded protein: CASSYSGGTGGYTF.

CDR3 residues: CASTQGGTGGFEQYF. CDR3 coding DNA: TGTGCCAGCACCCAAGGGGGGACAGGGGGTTTCGAGCAGTACTTC. V gene TRBV28 combines with J gene TRBJ2-7; 11 bases are shared with TRBD1. The ends lost 7 bases at V and 6 bases at J; junction bases unmatched: 11. The CDR3 has 15 amino acids. The germline V gene has CDR1 MDHEN and CDR2 SYDVKM.

The rearrangement links TRBV10-3 to TRBJ2-7; no firm D call. The V and J ends lost 0 bases and 6 bases respectively, with 6 bases between them. Germline V CDR1 and CDR2: ENHRY, SYGVKD. The CDR3 runs 12 residues. The CDR3 coding sequence is TGTGCCATCAGTGAGTCGCAGGTCGAGCAGTACTTC. It specifies CAISESQVEQYF.

This rearrangement joins TRBV5-6 to TRBJ2-3, with D possibly TRBD1 on 5 matching bases. The germline gives CDR1 SGHDT, CDR2 YYEEEE. The CDR3 is made up of 15 amino acids. Trimming took off 0 bases at V and 1 base at J, with 9 bases between the two ends. CDR3 sequence (DNA): TGTGCCAGCAGCTTGGGGGTCAGGGGCACAGATACGCAGTATTTT. Residues: CASSLGVRGTDTQYF.

The chain recombines TRBV7-3 with TRBJ2-3; 13 bases line up with TRBD2. Looked up from germline, CDR1 is SGHTA and CDR2 is FQGTGA. The length of the CDR3 is 15 residues. Trimming at V came to 5 bases and at J to 6 bases, leaving 5 bases not matched to a gene. The CDR3 coding sequence is TGTGCCAGCAGCCACGGACTAGCGGGGGTGGATACGCAGTATTTT. Amino acid sequence: CASSHGLAGVDTQYF.

There are many counts of this clone. The CDR3 protein is CASMGNRGPTGELFF. CDR3 DNA: TGTGCCAGTATGGGAAACAGGGGCCCCACCGGGGAGCTGTTTTTT. The chain combines TRBV19 with TRBJ2-2; 7 bases match TRBD1. CDR1 LNHDA and CDR2 SQIVND come from the germline V gene (reference sequence). Trimming took 7 bases from V and 4 from J; bases not matched to a gene: 9. The CDR3 consists of 15 residues.

This clone has more than one count but fewer than ten. The V call is TRBV4-1, the J call TRBJ1-6; D remains unclear. Between the trimmed V and J ends, which lost 5 bases and 12 bases, there was a span of 8 bases. Germline V gene data show CDR1 as MGHRA and CDR2 as YSYEKL. The CDR3 is 11 residues long. CDR3 residues: CASSSSGPLHF. The CDR3 DNA reads TGCGCCAGCAGCTCGTCCGGACCCCTCCACTTT.

The sample holds one count of this clone. The CDR3 reads CASSPRAGRNQFF. In DNA, the CDR3 is TGTGCCAGCAGCCCCCGGGCAGGGCGTAATCAGTTCTTC. V and J are TRBV11-3 and TRBJ2-1; D may be TRBD1 (5 bases). The CDR3 covers 13 residues. V shed 5 bases and J shed 13 bases, with 18 bases lying between them. In germline, CDR1 is SGHNT, CDR2 YENEEA.

CDR3 amino acids: CASSTTRGGTEAFF. CDR3 DNA sequence: TGTGCCAGCAGCACAACCAGGGGTGGCACTGAAGCTTTCTTT. The chain employs TRBV5-4 and TRBJ1-1, with D tentatively TRBD1 (6 bases). Germline V gives CDR1 SGHNT, CDR2 YYREEE (reference sequence). Trimming removed 4 bases at V and 4 bases at J, with 14 bases between. The CDR3 is made up of 14 amino acids.

The chain couples TRBV3-1 (or the pseudogene TRBV3-2) to TRBJ2-3; D is ambiguous. Deletions cut 2 bases from V and 4 bases from J, with 7 bases between. The CDR3 has 13 amino acids. Germline loops: CDR1 LGHDT, CDR2 YNNKEL (reference sequence). CDR3 loop: CASSQRSPDTQYF. For the CDR3, the DNA is TGTGCCAGCAGCCAACGGAGCCCAGATACGCAGTATTTT.

This rearrangement joins TRBV7-2 to TRBJ2-7, with a weak D call TRBD2 (5 bases). Trimming shortened V by 4 bases and J by 3 bases, and 16 bases separated the two germline ends. This CDR3 is built from 15 residues. Germline CDR1 and CDR2: SGHTA and FQGNSA. CDR3 nucleotide sequence: TGTGCCAGCAGCTCCCGTGCTTCGGGAAGCTACGAGCAGTACTTC. Its translation is CASSSRASGSYEQYF.

The chain is built from TRBV5-1 and TRBJ2-2, with D possibly being TRBD1 (5 bases). Germline-derived CDR1 and CDR2 are SGHRS and YFSETQ. This CDR3 is built from 15 residues. The V gene lost 0 bases and the J gene lost 7 bases, with 13 bases spanning the gap. The chain's CDR3 is CASSLGGQGLGELFF. The CDR3 DNA reads TGCGCCAGCAGCTTGGGTGGTCAGGGCCTCGGGGAGCTGTTTTTT.

The chain uses TRBV5-6 and TRBJ2-1; D gene unclear. This CDR3 spans 15 amino acids. V was shortened by 2 bases and J by 0 bases, with 9 bases between the two germline ends. Germline loops: CDR1 SGHDT, CDR2 YYEEEE. DNA for the CDR3: TGTGCCAGCAGCTTCGGCGGTCGCTCCTACAATGAGCAGTTCTTC. Encoded protein: CASSFGGRSYNEQFF.

This clone was picked up a small number of times. V and J are TRBV19 and TRBJ2-3; D not certain. Trimming shortened V by 6 bases and J by 7 bases, and 14 bases separated the two germline ends. Germline V gene lookup returns CDR1 LNHDA and CDR2 SQIVND (reference sequence). There are 13 residues in the CDR3. As DNA, the CDR3 is TGTGCCAGTAGGGGCCCCGGTGCTAATACGCAGTATTTT. It yields the protein CASRGPGANTQYF.

The rearrangement uses TRBV6-5 and TRBJ1-4, with D possibly being TRBD1 (5 bases). Germline V gene lookup returns CDR1 MNHEY and CDR2 SVGAGI. Trimming removed 5 bases from V and 3 bases from J, with 10 bases in between. CDR3 length: 14 amino acids. The CDR3 sequence is CASSTPTANEKLFF. CDR3 DNA sequence: TGTGCCAGCAGTACCCCGACAGCTAATGAAAAACTGTTTTTT.